Below are 21 T cell receptor beta chains sequenced from a single sample in a study of blood T cell repertoires in COVID-19. Assay used: immunoSEQ multiplex PCR; TCRdb lists only in-frame clones, some missing. In the table there are roughly 55,000 clones, about 93% of which are singletons. Source material: peripheral blood. Receptor source: a human donor with active COVID-19. The donor label of this sample is uncertain.

This clone was counted between two and nine times. The CDR3, as DNA: TGTGCCAGCAGTGACGGGACTAGCGGCACAGATACGCAGTATTTT. Its translation is CASSDGTSGTDTQYF. V gene TRBV6-4 combines with J gene TRBJ2-3, with TRBD2 identical over 10 bases. From germline, CDR1 is MRHNA and CDR2 SNTAGT. The CDR3 runs to 15 residues. V lost 2 bases, J lost 1 base, and 0 bases stayed unmatched.

The chain couples TRBV29-1 to TRBJ2-1; TRBD1 is a possible D gene (6 bases). Germline lookup yields CDR1 SQVTM and CDR2 ANQGSEA. The CDR3 extends over 12 amino acids. The V gene lost 5 bases and the J gene lost 9 bases, with 14 bases spanning the gap. The CDR3 is CSVSDSRIEQFF. The CDR3 DNA is TGCAGCGTTTCGGACAGCCGGATTGAGCAGTTCTTC.

V gene TRBV5-1 combines with J gene TRBJ1-4; possible D gene TRBD1, 5 bases. Germline V gene data show CDR1 as SGHRS and CDR2 as YFSETQ. The CDR3 consists of 16 residues. Trimming removed 4 bases from V and 0 bases from J, with 13 bases in between. The CDR3 DNA reads as TGCGCCAGCAGCCCCCCGGTAGGGGCAACTAATGAAAAACTGTTTTTT. Residues: CASSPPVGATNEKLFF.

The chain combines TRBV7-2 with TRBJ2-1; 7 positions match TRBD2. J gave up 9 bases and V 1 base, and 9 bases lay outside the gene matches. This CDR3 comprises 15 residues. CDR1 is SGHTA, CDR2 FQGNSA, per germline. The CDR3, as DNA: TGTGCCAGCAGCTTAGTCCCCGGGGGGTTGGGTGAGCAGTTCTTC. This translates into CASSLVPGGLGEQFF.

J is TRBJ1-1 and V is TRBV19; D might be TRBD1 (5 bases). The CDR3 runs 13 residues. CDR1 is LNHDA and CDR2 is SQIVND in the germline V gene (reference sequence). V dropped 7 bases and J dropped 4 bases, with 13 bases sitting between them. The DNA for the CDR3 is TGTGCCAGTATCCCGCAGCAGGGCACTGAAGCTTTCTTT. Protein: CASIPQQGTEAFF.

The genes are TRBV6-2 or TRBV6-3 and TRBJ2-7; D may be TRBD1 (7 bases). Germline CDR1 reads MNHEY; CDR2 reads SVGEGT. The CDR3 has 15 amino acids. V was pared by 5 bases and J by 2 bases, with 16 bases between. Written as DNA, the CDR3 is TGTGCCAGCAGTAGGGGGCCCGGGGGTCCCTACGAGCAGTACGTC. This codes for CASSRGPGGPYEQYV.

The chain carries TRBV4-3 and TRBJ2-3; TRBD2 aligns across 8 bases. J was trimmed by 2 bases and V by 2 bases; bases with no gene match: 9. Germline CDR1 and CDR2: LGHNA and YSLEER. The length of the CDR3 is 17 residues. The CDR3 is CASSQSGGLYLTDTQYF. The CDR3 DNA follows: TGCGCCAGCAGCCAATCGGGGGGGCTCTACCTCACAGATACGCAGTATTTT.

DNA of the CDR3: TGTGCCGGGGGGACAGGGTCTAACACTGAAGCTTTCTTT. Translation gives CAGGTGSNTEAFF. The chain links TRBV28 to TRBJ1-1, with 9 bases fitting TRBD1. In germline, CDR1 is MDHEN, CDR2 SYDVKM. The CDR3 runs to 13 residues. With V trimmed by 11 bases and J by 2 bases, 6 bases remained unmatched.

This rearrangement joins TRBV14 to TRBJ2-7, with 9 bases that match TRBD2. This CDR3 comprises 13 residues. Trimming cost V 4 bases and J 4 bases; bases outside gene matches: 2. CDR1 is SGHDN and CDR2 is FVKESK in the germline V gene. The DNA for the CDR3 is TGTGCCAGCAGCCCGGCGGGGGGGTACGAGCAGTACTTC. It translates to CASSPAGGYEQYF.

V gene TRBV6-2 or TRBV6-3 combines with J gene TRBJ2-1, with TRBD2 as a possible D gene (5 bases). The CDR3 is 14 amino acids. CDR1 and CDR2 from the germline V gene are MNHEY and SVGEGT. Trimming removed 6 bases from V and 7 bases from J, with 16 bases in between. The CDR3 loop reads CASSLFSGGNEQFF. The CDR3 DNA reads as TGTGCCAGCAGCCTATTCTCGGGCGGGAATGAGCAGTTCTTC.

The CDR3 DNA follows: TGTGCCAGCACCTCCGAGATGGGACAGGGAAGCGAGCAGTACGTC. It encodes CASTSEMGQGSEQYV. The V and J genes are TRBV2 and TRBJ2-7; TRBD1 agrees at 9 bases. CDR1 is SNHLY and CDR2 is FYNNEI in the germline V gene. CDR3 length: 15 residues. V shed 7 bases, J shed 6 bases, and the junction held 13 bases outside the gene matches.

The chain links TRBV18 to TRBJ1-4; tentative D call: TRBD1 (5 bases). This CDR3 contains 16 residues. V lost 3 bases and J lost 0, with 11 bases in between. The germline V gene has CDR1 KGHSH and CDR2 LQKENI. CDR3 in DNA: TGTGCCAGCTCACCCTCGGGGGTAGCAACTAATGAAAAACTGTTTTTT. As protein: CASSPSGVATNEKLFF.

This chain uses TRBV5-1 with TRBJ1-4; D is perhaps TRBD1 (6 bases). The CDR3 has 15 residues. Germline CDR1 and CDR2: SGHRS and YFSETQ. V gave up 0 bases and J gave up 5 bases, with 11 bases separating them. CDR3 loop: CASSLGRQGNEKLFF. Here the CDR3 DNA reads TGCGCCAGCAGCTTGGGACGGCAGGGGAATGAAAAACTGTTTTTT. Variable domain in full (rest from reference TRBV5-1 and TRBJ1-4): KAGVTQTPRYLIKTRGQQVTLSCSPISGHRSVSWYQQTPGQGLQFLFEYFSETQRNKGNFPGRFSGRQFSNSRSEMNVSTLELGDSALYLCASSLGRQGNEKLFFGSGTQLSVL.

The genes are TRBV18 and TRBJ2-7, with D maybe TRBD2 (5 bases). In germline, CDR1 is KGHSH, CDR2 LQKENI. V dropped 2 bases and J dropped 0 bases, with 17 bases sitting between them. The CDR3 is 17 amino acids. CDR3 protein: CASSPLTSAGYSYEQYF. The DNA for the CDR3 is TGTGCCAGCTCACCATTAACTAGTGCCGGCTACTCCTACGAGCAGTACTTC.

This chain joins TRBV18 and TRBJ2-2; 7 positions agree with TRBD1. V dropped 3 bases and J dropped 6; count of bases not matched to a gene: 10. The CDR3 has 16 amino acids. Germline V gene sequence: CDR1 KGHSH, CDR2 LQKENI. DNA of the CDR3: TGTGCCAGCTCACCTCAAAGGGGGCGCGGTCCCGGGGAGCTGTTTTTT. It codes for CASSPQRGRGPGELFF.

The chain links TRBV4-1 to TRBJ1-1; D perhaps matches TRBD1 (5 bases). With 1 base removed from V and 5 bases from J, the gap between germline ends came to 14 bases. The CDR3 is 15 amino acids. Germline V gene data show CDR1 as MGHRA and CDR2 as YSYEKL. The CDR3 sequence: CASSQGGGGETEAFF. CDR3 in DNA: TGCGCCAGCAGCCAAGGGGGGGGAGGGGAGACTGAAGCTTTCTTT.

This chain links TRBV7-8 with TRBJ1-5, with D perhaps TRBD1 (6 bases). Trimming took 5 bases from V and 7 from J, leaving 18 bases between them. CDR1 SGHVS and CDR2 FQNEAQ come from the germline V gene. This CDR3 is built from 15 residues. This chain's CDR3 is CASSLQGAIWQPQHF. The CDR3 DNA sequence: TGTGCCAGCAGCCTACAGGGAGCTATTTGGCAGCCCCAGCATTTT.

This clone was counted a single time. The gene calls are TRBV18 and TRBJ2-5; 9 bases are shared with TRBD2. The CDR3 totals 15 residues. The germline CDR1 and CDR2 sequences are KGHSH and LQKENI. V shed 6 bases, J shed 1 base, and the junction held 6 bases outside the gene matches. The CDR3 DNA reads as TGTGCCAGCTCTTTACTAGCGGGCGCCCAAGAGACCCAGTACTTC. It translates to CASSLLAGAQETQYF.

This chain uses TRBV20-1 with TRBJ1-1; 9 bases are a match to TRBD1. The CDR3 has 15 amino acids. V trimming: 3 bases; J trimming: 3 bases; junction bases outside the gene matches: 8. Germline CDR1 DFQATT, CDR2 SNEGSKA (reference sequence). CDR3 sequence (DNA): TGCAGTGCTAGTTCCCCCCGGACAGGGGACACTGAAGCTTTCTTT. It is translated as CSASSPRTGDTEAFF.

This clone was observed a handful of times. The rearrangement links TRBV11-2 to TRBJ1-5, with D perhaps TRBD1 (6 bases). The CDR3 totals 19 residues. Germline V CDR1 and CDR2: SGHAT, FQNNGV. V was trimmed by 0 bases and J by 0 bases, leaving 18 bases between them. The CDR3 nucleotides are TGTGCCAGCAGCTTAGATCCGACAGGACCGCCTTATAGCAATCAGCCCCAGCATTTT. It encodes CASSLDPTGPPYSNQPQHF.

The V gene is TRBV6-6, the J gene TRBJ2-2; 11 nucleotides line up with TRBD1. The V gene end was trimmed by 5 bases and the J gene end by 5 bases; junction bases not matched to a gene: 10. The CDR3 is 17 residues long. CDR1 is MNHNY and CDR2 is SVGAGI in the germline V gene (reference sequence). The CDR3 nucleotides read TGTGCCAGCAGTCTCCGGACAGGGGGCTACCTAACCGGGGAGCTGTTTTTT. Protein product: CASSLRTGGYLTGELFF.